The next 29 T cell receptor beta chains were all read from a single sample in a study of cytomegalovirus exposure and HLA in healthy donors. Vbeta (60) and Jbeta (13) primers were used in the PCR. Clones were read by immunoSEQ multiplex PCR, and TCRdb kept only the in-frame ones, dropping some. Of about 180,000 clones listed, around three quarters are singletons. The sequenced material came from PBMCs. These receptors were obtained from a woman between 25 and 40 years old in good health and CMV-seropositive.

The J gene is TRBJ2-3, the V gene TRBV5-4; 9 bases are a match to TRBD1. The CDR3 consists of 15 residues. V gave up 4 bases and J gave up 2 bases; unmatched junction bases: 5. Looked up from germline, CDR1 is SGHNT and CDR2 is YYREEE (reference sequence). The CDR3 is CASSRDRADTDTQYF. The CDR3 DNA reads as TGTGCCAGCAGCAGGGACAGGGCCGACACAGATACGCAGTATTTT.

This chain joins TRBV5-4 and TRBJ2-3, with 8 bases matching TRBD2. From germline, CDR1 is SGHNT and CDR2 YYREEE (reference sequence). CDR3 length: 15 amino acids. Losses at the gene ends were 2 bases for V and 4 bases for J; bases not matched to a gene: 6. CDR3 amino acids: CASSLRGGSSDTQYF. CDR3 DNA sequence: TGTGCCAGCAGCTTACGCGGGGGGTCATCAGATACGCAGTATTTT.

This clone occurred a few times. The gene calls are TRBV9 and TRBJ1-6; 7 bases are a match to TRBD1. Per germline, CDR1 SGDLS and CDR2 YYNGEE. The CDR3 loop spans 14 amino acids. V was clipped by 0 bases and J by 17 bases; unmatched bases: 11. The CDR3 DNA reads as TGTGCCAGCAGCGTAGACGCTGGACAGGCTCTCATCCACTTT. Protein sequence: CASSVDAGQALIHF. The variable domain in full, with the rest retrieved from reference TRBV9 and TRBJ1-6, is DSGVTQTPKHLITATGQRVTLRCSPRSGDLSVYWYQQSLDQGLQFLIQYYNGEERAKGNILERFSAQQFPDLHSELNLSSLELGDSALYFCASSVDAGQALIHFGNGTRLTVT.

The V call is TRBV27, the J call TRBJ2-5, with D possibly being TRBD1 (5 bases). Gene TRBJ2-7 matches the end of the DNA better, so the J call may be wrong. CDR1 MNHEY and CDR2 SMNVEV come from the germline V gene (reference sequence). The CDR3 totals 13 residues. The CDR3 DNA is TGTGCCAGCATTGGCAGGGAATCCTACGAGCAGTACTTC. Its protein is CASIGRESYEQYF.

The V gene is TRBV9, the J gene TRBJ1-1; the D gene is possibly TRBD1 (6 bases). Germline V gene sequence: CDR1 SGDLS, CDR2 YYNGEE. Trimming shortened V by 4 bases and J by 0 bases, and 10 bases separated the two germline ends. This CDR3 spans 14 amino acids. CDR3 sequence: CASSPGDLNTEAFF. The CDR3 DNA reads as TGTGCCAGCAGCCCAGGGGATTTGAACACTGAAGCTTTCTTT.

The rearrangement uses TRBV7-9 and TRBJ2-1; TRBD2 agrees at 15 bases. Trimming removed 1 base from V and 10 bases from J; junction bases left unmatched: 11. Germline CDR1 reads SEHNR; CDR2 reads FQNEAQ (reference sequence). This CDR3 has 18 residues. Here the CDR3 DNA reads TGTGCCAGCAGCTTAGAAAGACGAGGACTAGCGGGGGGGCTCGAGCAGTTCTTC. Its protein is CASSLERRGLAGGLEQFF.

V and J are TRBV11-3 and TRBJ1-2; D ambiguous. V was cut by 2 bases and J by 0 bases, with 10 bases left in between. The CDR3 totals 15 residues. Germline values: CDR1 SGHNT, CDR2 YENEEA. CDR3 loop: CASSLRADSNYGYTF. Written as DNA, the CDR3 is TGTGCCAGCAGCTTACGGGCGGACTCTAACTATGGCTACACCTTC.

The chain combines TRBV19 with TRBJ2-3; the D gene is possibly TRBD1 (6 bases). The CDR3 sequence is 13 residues long. V lost 7 bases, J lost 2 bases, and 10 bases lay in between. Per the germline V gene, CDR1 is LNHDA and CDR2 is SQIVND (reference sequence). The CDR3 bases are TGTGCCAGTACACAGGGCCCCACAGATACGCAGTATTTT. Translated, it gives CASTQGPTDTQYF.

This chain connects TRBV9 to TRBJ2-3, with TRBD2 identical over 8 bases. This CDR3 comprises 16 residues. Unmatched junction bases numbered 10, after V lost 7 bases and J lost 0 bases. Germline V gene lookup returns CDR1 SGDLS and CDR2 YYNGEE. The CDR3 sequence is CASGAGGIPSTDTQYF. CDR3 bases: TGTGCCAGCGGGGCGGGGGGTATCCCTAGCACAGATACGCAGTATTTT.

The V gene is TRBV11-1, the J gene TRBJ2-5, with 8 nucleotides matching TRBD2. The CDR3 length is 15 residues. CDR1 SGHAT and CDR2 FQDESV come from the germline V gene (reference sequence). J lost 5 bases, V lost 2 bases, and 7 bases had no gene match. The CDR3 DNA is TGTGCCAGCAGCTTACGGCTAGCGGGCGGGGAGACCCAGTACTTC. Its translation: CASSLRLAGGETQYF. Looking up the rest from reference TRBV11-1 and TRBJ2-5 gives the full variable domain: EAEVAQSPRYKITEKSQAVAFWCDPISGHATLYWYRQILGQGPELLVQFQDESVVDDSQLPKDRFSAERLKGVDSTLKIQPAELGDSAMYLCASSLRLAGGETQYFGPGTRLLVL.

The chain recombines TRBV2 with TRBJ1-2, with D maybe TRBD1 (5 bases). The CDR3 length is 13 residues. Germline CDR1 SNHLY, CDR2 FYNNEI. Deletions cut 2 bases from V and 7 bases from J, with 11 bases between. In DNA, the CDR3 is TGTGCCAGCAGTGAATTCGGCGACAGTGGCTACACCTTC. It translates to CASSEFGDSGYTF.

This chain joins TRBV7-9 and TRBJ2-1; D gene uncertain. The germline V and J ends were trimmed by 1 base and 7 bases, with 11 bases remaining between them. The CDR3 sequence is 14 residues long. Per germline, CDR1 SEHNR and CDR2 FQNEAQ (reference sequence). This CDR3 is CASSLVAPANEQFF. The CDR3 bases are TGTGCCAGCAGCTTAGTGGCCCCTGCTAATGAGCAGTTCTTC.

The chain carries TRBV5-1 and TRBJ2-2; 7 bases fit TRBD2. Trimming removed 7 bases from V and 1 base from J; junction bases left unmatched: 10. Per germline, CDR1 SGHRS and CDR2 YFSETQ. This CDR3 region has 16 residues. CDR3 nucleotide sequence: TGCGCCAGCCTCCTAGGAGGCGGGGGGAACACCGGGGAGCTGTTTTTT. It is translated as CASLLGGGGNTGELFF.

This clone was counted a few times. V and J are TRBV28 and TRBJ1-2, with D hard to call. This CDR3 is built from 11 residues. Trimming removed 5 bases from V and 3 bases from J, with 4 bases in between. Germline V lookup: CDR1 MDHEN, CDR2 SYDVKM. Here the CDR3 DNA reads TGTGCCAGCAGTGAGGACTATGGCTACACCTTC. Protein sequence: CASSEDYGYTF.

This clone was seen only a few times. The chain is built from TRBV4-1 and TRBJ1-5; D remains unclear. Trimming took 8 bases from V and 3 from J, leaving 14 bases between them. The germline gives CDR1 MGHRA, CDR2 YSYEKL. The CDR3 has 14 residues. The CDR3 DNA sequence: TGCGCCAGCGCCGCGGGCCCGCTCAATCAGCCCCAGCATTTT. Translation: CASAAGPLNQPQHF.

The V and J genes are TRBV7-6 and TRBJ1-4; a possible D gene is TRBD1 (5 bases). The germline gives CDR1 SGHVS, CDR2 FNYEAQ. V lost 1 base and J lost 3, with 12 bases in between. The CDR3 is 16 amino acids. The CDR3: CASSLDRRGSNEKLFF. CDR3 in DNA: TGTGCCAGCAGCTTAGACAGGAGGGGCTCTAATGAAAAACTGTTTTTT. Full variable domain (outside the CDR3, taken from reference TRBV7-6 and TRBJ1-4): GAGVSQSPRYKVTKRGQDVALRCDPISGHVSLYWYRQALGQGPEFLTYFNYEAQQDKSGLPNDRFSAERPEGSISTLTIQRTEQRDSAMYRCASSLDRRGSNEKLFFGSGTQLSVL.

The chain links TRBV11-2 to TRBJ2-1, with 7 bases aligning to TRBD2. The CDR3 runs to 13 residues. Germline V gene lookup returns CDR1 SGHAT and CDR2 FQNNGV. Unmatched junction bases numbered 5, after V lost 4 bases and J lost 8 bases. This CDR3 reads CASSYERGDEQFF. CDR3 bases: TGTGCCAGCAGCTATGAGCGGGGTGATGAGCAGTTCTTC.

The chain combines TRBV7-2 with TRBJ1-5, with unresolved D. V lost 5 bases, J lost 1 base, and 12 bases lay in between. Looked up from germline, CDR1 is SGHTA and CDR2 is FQGNSA. This CDR3 is 15 amino acids long. CDR3 sequence (DNA): TGTGCCAGCAGCCCGGGAGGCGGGAGCAATCAGCCCCAGCATTTT. Amino acids: CASSPGGGSNQPQHF.

V usage is TRBV7-8 and J usage is TRBJ2-7; 10 bases are a match to TRBD2. Trimming removed 5 bases from V and 2 bases from J; junction bases left unmatched: 3. Germline-derived CDR1 and CDR2 are SGHVS and FQNEAQ. The CDR3 covers 14 residues. The CDR3 coding sequence is TGTGCCAGCAGCGGAGGACTAGCGGCCTACGAGCAGTACTTC. This encodes CASSGGLAAYEQYF.

V gene TRBV28 combines with J gene TRBJ2-3; 8 bases line up with TRBD2. CDR3 length equals 15 residues. The junction had 2 bases not matched to a gene; V was cut back by 2 bases and J by 1 base. From germline, CDR1 is MDHEN and CDR2 SYDVKM. CDR3 sequence reads: CASSLGGGRTDTQYF. CDR3 DNA sequence: TGTGCCAGCAGTTTAGGCGGGGGGCGCACAGATACGCAGTATTTT.

V gene TRBV7-6 combines with J gene TRBJ1-3, with TRBD1 matching over 10 bases. Per the germline V gene, CDR1 is SGHVS and CDR2 is FNYEAQ. The CDR3 is made up of 14 amino acids. V was clipped by 10 bases and J by 2 bases; unmatched bases: 5. The chain's CDR3 is CAIHDRGPGNTIYF. The DNA for the CDR3 is TGTGCCATCCACGACAGGGGGCCTGGAAACACCATATATTTT.

V is TRBV6-5 and J is TRBJ2-6, with D perhaps matching TRBD2 (5 bases). Germline lookup yields CDR1 MNHEY and CDR2 SVGAGI. CDR3 length equals 14 residues. The V gene lost 6 bases and the J gene lost 1 base, with 7 bases spanning the gap. The CDR3 region has the DNA TGTGCCAGCAGGAGGGTTTCTGGGGCCAACGTCCTGACTTTC. Its protein is CASRRVSGANVLTF.

This clone was observed a few times. The chain joins TRBV10-3 to TRBJ2-5; D may be TRBD2 (6 bases). Germline V gene sequence: CDR1 ENHRY, CDR2 SYGVKD. CDR3 length: 12 amino acids. Trimming took 8 bases from V and 5 from J, leaving 12 bases between them. CDR3 sequence reads: CAIGGSGETQYF. CDR3 DNA: TGTGCCATCGGAGGGAGCGGGGAGACCCAGTACTTC.

This sequence joins TRBV7-2 and TRBJ2-1, with 8 bases fitting TRBD2. CDR3 length equals 16 residues. J lost 8 bases, V lost 4 bases, and 13 bases had no gene match. Germline-derived CDR1 and CDR2 are SGHTA and FQGNSA. The CDR3 region has the DNA TGTGCCAGCAGCTCAACCATAGCGGGGTGGGCCCATGAGCAGTTCTTC. Protein: CASSSTIAGWAHEQFF. Filled out from reference TRBV7-2 and TRBJ2-1, the complete variable domain reads GAGVSQSPSNKVTEKGKDVELRCDPISGHTALYWYRQSLGQGLEFLIYFQGNSAPDKSGLPSDRFSAERTGGSVSTLTIQRTQQEDSAVYLCASSSTIAGWAHEQFFGPGTRLTVL.

This clone occurred a few times. The chain is built from TRBV4-2 and TRBJ2-4; 8 nucleotides align to TRBD2. This CDR3 comprises 17 residues. Germline V gene sequence: CDR1 LGHNA, CDR2 YNFKEQ. Trimming cost V 0 bases and J 0 bases; bases outside gene matches: 4. CDR3 nucleotide sequence: TGTGCCAGCAGCCAAGATCCGGGGGGGTTAGCCAAAAACATTCAGTACTTC. Protein sequence: CASSQDPGGLAKNIQYF.

The V call is TRBV27, the J call TRBJ2-3, with TRBD2 matching over 16 bases. The CDR3 has 18 residues. CDR1 is MNHEY and CDR2 is SMNVEV in the germline V gene (reference sequence). Unmatched junction bases numbered 10, after V lost 6 bases and J lost 4 bases. CDR3 sequence (DNA): TGTGCCAGCAGGGGGACTAGCGGGGGGGCTATCGGGCCAGATACGCAGTATTTT. It encodes CASRGTSGGAIGPDTQYF.

J is TRBJ1-3 and V is TRBV7-2; D unresolved. The CDR3 loop spans 15 amino acids. CDR1 is SGHTA and CDR2 is FQGNSA in the germline V gene. Trimming pared 5 bases from V and 0 bases from J, leaving 11 bases between. In DNA, the CDR3 is TGTGCCAGCAGCCCATATTACAGCTCTGGAAACACCATATATTTT. The encoded protein is CASSPYYSSGNTIYF.

The V and J genes are TRBV27 and TRBJ1-5; possibly TRBD1 for D (5 bases). Germline loops: CDR1 MNHEY, CDR2 SMNVEV (reference sequence). The CDR3 totals 15 residues. Trimming cost V 0 bases and J 6 bases, with 12 bases left between them. The CDR3 bases are TGTGCCAGCAGTTTATCGTCGCAGGGAAGTCAGCCCCAGCATTTT. Translating gives CASSLSSQGSQPQHF.

The chain employs TRBV11-2 and TRBJ2-5; 7 bases line up with TRBD1. Germline V gene data show CDR1 as SGHAT and CDR2 as FQNNGV. Trimming removed 5 bases from V and 5 bases from J; junction bases left unmatched: 5. There are 13 residues in the CDR3. This CDR3 is CASSGGQAETQYF. The CDR3 region has the DNA TGTGCCAGCAGCGGAGGACAGGCCGAGACCCAGTACTTC.